The 20 T cell receptor beta chains in this list originate from one sample, sequenced in a study of cytomegalovirus exposure and HLA in healthy donors. Vbeta (60) and Jbeta (13) primers were used in the PCR. TCRdb's copy holds only in-frame clones and misses some; the assay was immunoSEQ multiplex PCR. The sample consists of around 79,000 clones, 60% to 75% of them appearing once. The sequencing input was PBMCs. All receptors derive from a woman aged 40 to 50 in good health and CMV-seropositive.

The chain uses TRBV30 and TRBJ2-2; D is unclear. The V end was cut by 2 bases, the J end by 7 bases, with 5 bases between. Germline V gives CDR1 GTSNPN, CDR2 SVGIG (reference sequence). The CDR3 length is 11 residues. The CDR3 nucleotides are TGTGCCTGGAGTTCGGGCGGGGAGCTGTTTTTT. Amino acids: CAWSSGGELFF.

This clone was observed once. The rearrangement joins TRBV6-1 to TRBJ1-2; D may be TRBD1 (5 bases). The CDR3 is 12 residues long. Trimming stripped 6 bases from V and 8 bases from J, with 13 bases between. Germline CDR1 and CDR2: MNHNS and SASEGT. Written as DNA, the CDR3 is TGTGCCAGCAGCGAAAAATACAGGGGCTACACCTTC. It yields the protein CASSEKYRGYTF.

This chain uses TRBV18 with TRBJ1-6; TRBD1 matches at 11 bases. Germline loops: CDR1 KGHSH, CDR2 LQKENI. The CDR3 loop spans 16 amino acids. The junction had 8 bases not matched to a gene; V was cut back by 6 bases and J by 7 bases. Written as DNA, the CDR3 is TGTGCCAGCTCCCAGGGACAGGGGGTAGAGAATTCACCCCTCCACTTT. Protein: CASSQGQGVENSPLHF.

This clone was detected once. The gene calls are TRBV7-6 and TRBJ2-5, with unresolved D. Trimming pared 4 bases from V and 2 bases from J, leaving 5 bases between. The CDR3 runs to 12 residues. Germline-derived CDR1 and CDR2 are SGHVS and FNYEAQ. In DNA, the CDR3 is TGTGCCAGCAGCTCCCATCAAGAGACCCAGTACTTC. Its translation is CASSSHQETQYF. Full variable domain (rest looked up from reference TRBV7-6 and TRBJ2-5): GAGVSQSPRYKVTKRGQDVALRCDPISGHVSLYWYRQALGQGPEFLTYFNYEAQQDKSGLPNDRFSAERPEGSISTLTIQRTEQRDSAMYRCASSSHQETQYFGPGTRLLVL.

The V call is TRBV2, the J call TRBJ2-7; TRBD2 agrees at 11 bases. Germline loops: CDR1 SNHLY, CDR2 FYNNEI. This CDR3 is 15 amino acids long. V lost 6 bases, J lost 2 bases, and 6 bases stayed unmatched. The CDR3 DNA is TGTGCCAGCAGAGGACTAGCGGGTATAGCCTACGAGCAGTACTTC. Translated, it gives CASRGLAGIAYEQYF.

This clone turned up a few times. V and J are TRBV18 and TRBJ2-3; TRBD1 is a possible D gene (5 bases). CDR1 and CDR2 from the germline V gene are KGHSH and LQKENI. Trimming removed 2 bases at V and 2 bases at J, with 8 bases between. The CDR3 is made up of 14 amino acids. CDR3 in DNA: TGTGCCAGCTCACCAGACAGAACCACAGATACGCAGTATTTT. This sequence encodes CASSPDRTTDTQYF.

This clone was counted ten times or more. The rearrangement links TRBV27 to TRBJ2-1, with a possible D match to TRBD2 (5 bases). The CDR3 loop spans 13 amino acids. From germline, CDR1 is MNHEY and CDR2 SMNVEV (reference sequence). The germline V and J ends were trimmed by 5 bases and 6 bases, with 11 bases remaining between them. DNA of the CDR3: TGTGCCAGCAGTACGGGGTCGGTCAATGAGCAGTTCTTC. This sequence encodes CASSTGSVNEQFF.

The chain joins TRBV2 to TRBJ2-3; 9 bases match TRBD2. Looked up from germline, CDR1 is SNHLY and CDR2 is FYNNEI. This CDR3 has 16 amino acids. V shed 7 bases and J 4 bases; nucleotides not matched to a gene: 12. The CDR3 is CASILAGAPSADTQYF. The CDR3 DNA reads TGTGCCAGCATCTTAGCGGGGGCACCAAGCGCAGATACGCAGTATTTT. Full variable domain (outside the CDR3, taken from reference TRBV2 and TRBJ2-3): EPEVTQTPSHQVTQMGQEVILRCVPISNHLYFYWYRQILGQKVEFLVSFYNNEISEKSEIFDDQFSVERPDGSNFTLKIRSTKLEDSAMYFCASILAGAPSADTQYFGPGTRLTVL.

The chain carries TRBV27 and TRBJ1-1; tentatively, D is TRBD1 (5 bases). The CDR3 spans 15 residues. Germline CDR1 is MNHEY and CDR2 is SMNVEV (reference sequence). The ends were cut back, 8 bases at V and 1 base at J, with 17 bases in the middle. This CDR3 is CASQDRQKENTEAFF. CDR3 sequence (DNA): TGTGCCAGCCAGGATCGACAGAAAGAGAACACTGAAGCTTTCTTT.

This clone was seen once. The chain couples TRBV18 to TRBJ1-1; TRBD1 is a possible D gene (5 bases). The germline CDR1 and CDR2 sequences are KGHSH and LQKENI. The ends were cut back, 9 bases at V and 1 base at J, with 12 bases in the middle. This CDR3 comprises 13 residues. CDR3 nucleotides: TGTGCCAGTTTGCAGGGAAAGAACACTGAAGCTTTCTTT. Its protein is CASLQGKNTEAFF. Combining the CDR3 with reference TRBV18 and TRBJ1-1 gives the whole variable domain NAGVMQNPRHLVRRRGQEARLRCSPMKGHSHVYWYRQLPEEGLKFMVYLQKENIIDESGMPKERFSAEFPKEGPSILRIQQVVRGDSAAYFCASLQGKNTEAFFGQGTRLTVV.

The genes are TRBV4-1 and TRBJ1-6, with no clear D. The length of the CDR3 is 17 residues. V was pared by 0 bases and J by 0 bases, with 9 bases between. The germline V gene encodes CDR1 MGHRA and CDR2 YSYEKL. The CDR3 DNA is TGCGCCAGCAGCCAAGATTTGAGGAGCTCCTATAATTCACCCCTCCACTTT. It specifies CASSQDLRSSYNSPLHF.

CDR3: CASSISGFANTGELFF. The DNA of the CDR3 is TGTGCCAGTAGTATAAGCGGGTTCGCGAACACCGGGGAGCTGTTTTTT. This chain links TRBV19 with TRBJ2-2, with D perhaps matching TRBD2 (6 bases). Trimming cost V 2 bases and J 0 bases, with 10 bases left between them. The CDR3 covers 16 residues. Germline CDR1 LNHDA, CDR2 SQIVND (reference sequence).

This clone appeared once. V gene TRBV30 combines with J gene TRBJ2-2, with TRBD2 matching 10 bases. Germline CDR1 and CDR2: GTSNPN and SVGIG (reference sequence). V lost 0 bases, J lost 2 bases, and 3 bases stayed unmatched. The CDR3 is made up of 16 amino acids. The CDR3 bases are TGTGCCTGGAGTGTAGTACTAGCGGGAAACACCGGGGAGCTGTTTTTT. Protein sequence: CAWSVVLAGNTGELFF.

In its sample, this clone was seen a few times. The CDR3 bases are TGTGCCAGCAGCGGCAGGACTAGCGGGCTCCAAGAGACCCAGTACTTC. Its translation is CASSGRTSGLQETQYF. The V and J genes are TRBV13 and TRBJ2-5; TRBD2 aligns across 11 bases. CDR1 PRHDT and CDR2 FYEKMQ come from the germline V gene (reference sequence). The junction had 6 bases not matched to a gene; V was cut back by 5 bases and J by 1 base. The CDR3 totals 16 residues. Full variable domain (rest looked up from reference TRBV13 and TRBJ2-5): AAGVIQSPRHLIKEKRETATLKCYPIPRHDTVYWYQQGPGQDPQFLISFYEKMQSDKGSIPDRFSAQQFSDYHSELNMSSLELGDSALYFCASSGRTSGLQETQYFGPGTRLLVL.

In this sample, this clone turned up a few times. This chain uses TRBV15 with TRBJ2-7; 10 bases are a match to TRBD2. This CDR3 comprises 15 residues. CDR1 LNHNV and CDR2 YYDKDF come from the germline V gene (reference sequence). The V and J ends lost 5 bases and 3 bases, in that order; junction bases with no gene match: 7. For the CDR3, the DNA is TGTGCCACCAGCGCCGGACTAGCGGAGTTCTACGAGCAGTACTTC. This encodes CATSAGLAEFYEQYF.

This clone was counted only a few times. This chain joins TRBV5-5 and TRBJ1-5; TRBD1 agrees at 9 bases. This CDR3 has 19 residues. The V gene's germline CDR1 is SGHKS and CDR2 YYEKEE (reference sequence). The V gene end was trimmed by 0 bases and the J gene end by 4 bases; junction bases not matched to a gene: 14. In nucleotides, the CDR3 is TGTGCCAGCAGCTTGGGTACCCTCCGGGACAGGGACCGGAATCAGCCCCAGCATTTT. Translated, it gives CASSLGTLRDRDRNQPQHF.

The chain is built from TRBV19 and TRBJ1-6, with 9 bases fitting TRBD1. This CDR3 is 15 amino acids long. V lost 6 bases and J lost 9; bases outside the gene matches: 9. CDR1 LNHDA and CDR2 SQIVND come from the germline V gene (reference sequence). CDR3 amino acids: CASRREQGAISPLHF. DNA of the CDR3: TGTGCCAGTAGACGCGAACAGGGGGCGATTTCACCCCTCCACTTT. Variable domain in full (rest from reference TRBV19 and TRBJ1-6): DGGITQSPKYLFRKEGQNVTLSCEQNLNHDAMYWYRQDPGQGLRLIYYSQIVNDFQKGDIAEGYSVSREKKESFPLTVTSAQKNPTAFYLCASRREQGAISPLHFGNGTRLTVT.

This chain connects TRBV27 to TRBJ2-5; D perhaps matches TRBD2 (6 bases). CDR1 is MNHEY, CDR2 SMNVEV, per germline (reference sequence). CDR3 size: 15 residues. The V and J ends lost 11 bases and 11 bases respectively, with 30 bases between them. CDR3 sequence: CASRRGSAGLFEQYF. CDR3 bases: TGTGCCTCCCGGCGAGGCTCGGCGGGGCTATTTGAGCAGTACTTC.

The sample holds one count of this clone. This chain connects TRBV5-1 to TRBJ2-2; D is uncertain. This CDR3 is 14 amino acids long. Trimming stripped 1 base from V and 7 bases from J, with 11 bases between. Germline V gives CDR1 SGHRS, CDR2 YFSETQ. In DNA, the CDR3 is TGCGCCAGCAGCTTGTGGAGTTTCGGCGGGGAGCTGTTTTTT. It codes for CASSLWSFGGELFF.

The V call is TRBV9, the J call TRBJ2-3, with D perhaps TRBD2 (6 bases). With 0 bases removed from V and 9 bases from J, the gap between germline ends came to 8 bases. Germline values: CDR1 SGDLS, CDR2 YYNGEE. This CDR3 region has 12 residues. Here the CDR3 reads CASSVVGGTQYF. DNA for the CDR3: TGTGCCAGCAGCGTAGTGGGGGGAACGCAGTATTTT.